The 8 T cell receptor beta chains below all came from one sample that was sequenced in a study of T cells in Graves' hyperthyroidism and ophthalmopathy. The investigators amplified TCR beta CDR3 regions from RNA transcripts. First-round RT-PCR with HTBI primers amplified the TCR CDR3 region. MiXCR was run by TCRdb on the multiplex PCR reads, yielding one entry per CDR3 protein. The profile shows 300,000 to 400,000 distinct CDR3 sequences, around 14% of them singletons. Sequenced: blood. These receptor sequences come from a woman in her sixties or seventies with Graves' hyperthyroidism.

The sample holds a few counts of this clonotype. The V and J genes are TRBV6-5 and TRBJ1-2, with a tentative D call TRBD1 (5 bases). The CDR3 has 16 amino acids. The germline V gene encodes CDR1 MNHEY and CDR2 SVGAGI. V was clipped by 2 bases and J by 5 bases, with 18 bases between them. The CDR3 sequence: CASSYGQFPGGYGYTF. The CDR3 DNA follows: TGTGCCAGCAGTTACGGACAATTCCCCGGCGGATATGGCTACACCTTC.

This clonotype was recorded many times. This chain connects TRBV5-1 to TRBJ1-4; a possible D gene is TRBD1 (5 bases). Trimming removed 5 bases at V and 8 bases at J, with 16 bases between. CDR1 is SGHRS, CDR2 YFSETQ, per germline. This CDR3 has 14 residues. The CDR3 DNA follows: TGCGCCAGCAGAGGCACCGGGACGGACGAAAAACTGTTTTTT. Translating it yields CASRGTGTDEKLFF.

This clonotype was found many times. V and J are TRBV20-1 and TRBJ2-3, with TRBD2 matching 16 bases. The CDR3 covers 17 residues. With V trimmed by 5 bases and J by 1 base, 6 bases remained unmatched. Germline V gene lookup returns CDR1 DFQATT and CDR2 SNEGSKA (reference sequence). The CDR3 sequence is CSAPGLAGGGRTDTQYF. The CDR3 DNA sequence: TGCAGTGCTCCGGGACTAGCGGGAGGGGGTCGCACAGATACGCAGTATTTT.

In this sample, this clonotype turned up many times. The CDR3 is CASSPGDRAGELFF. For the CDR3, the DNA is TGTGCCAGCAGTCCCGGGGACAGGGCCGGGGAGCTGTTTTTT. This rearrangement joins TRBV12-3 or TRBV12-4 to TRBJ2-2; TRBD1 matches at 9 bases. Trimming cost V 5 bases and J 6 bases; bases outside gene matches: 4. The CDR3 runs 14 residues.

This clonotype was observed many times. This chain links TRBV20-1 with TRBJ2-1; 7 bases line up with TRBD1. CDR3 length: 15 residues. V trimming: 3 bases; J trimming: 3 bases; junction bases outside the gene matches: 8. Germline V gene lookup returns CDR1 DFQATT and CDR2 SNEGSKA (reference sequence). The CDR3 sequence is CSARWDRFYYNEQFF. In DNA form, the CDR3 reads TGCAGTGCTAGGTGGGACAGATTCTACTACAATGAGCAGTTCTTC.

This clonotype has at least ten counts. The chain is built from TRBV11-2 and TRBJ1-3, with 9 bases that match TRBD1. The germline gives CDR1 SGHAT, CDR2 FQNNGV. V shed 6 bases, J shed 1 base, and the junction held 4 bases outside the gene matches. CDR3 size: 15 residues. The CDR3 sequence is CASRMTGGSGNTIYF. The CDR3 bases are TGTGCCAGCAGGATGACAGGGGGGTCTGGAAACACCATATATTTT.

This clonotype showed up just a few times. The chain combines TRBV29-1 with TRBJ2-1; 7 nucleotides line up with TRBD1. Trimming took 6 bases from V and 8 from J; bases not matched to a gene: 13. The CDR3 loop spans 14 amino acids. Germline-derived CDR1 and CDR2 are SQVTM and ANQGSEA. The CDR3 DNA reads TGCAGCGTCCTGTCGGGACAGTTGATCGATGAGCAGTTCTTC. Translating it yields CSVLSGQLIDEQFF.

This clonotype was counted at least ten times. This chain joins TRBV2 and TRBJ1-1; D not certain. Germline V gives CDR1 SNHLY, CDR2 FYNNEI. This CDR3 has 14 amino acids. V lost 5 bases, J lost 0 bases, and 10 bases lay in between. The CDR3 sequence is CASSRPSMNTEAFF. CDR3 in DNA: TGTGCCAGCAGTCGTCCCAGCATGAACACTGAAGCTTTCTTT.